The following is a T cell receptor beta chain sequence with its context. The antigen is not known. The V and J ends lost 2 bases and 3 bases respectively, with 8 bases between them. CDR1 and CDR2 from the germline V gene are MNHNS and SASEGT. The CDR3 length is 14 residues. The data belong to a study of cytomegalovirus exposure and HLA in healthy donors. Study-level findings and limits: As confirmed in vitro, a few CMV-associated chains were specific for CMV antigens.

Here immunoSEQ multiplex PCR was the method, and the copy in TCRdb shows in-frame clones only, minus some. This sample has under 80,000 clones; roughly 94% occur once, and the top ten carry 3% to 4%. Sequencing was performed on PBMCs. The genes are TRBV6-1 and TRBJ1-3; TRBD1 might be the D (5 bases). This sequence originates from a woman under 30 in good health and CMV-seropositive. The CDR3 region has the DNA TGTGCCAGCAGTGAACAGGGTTTTGGAAACACCATATATTTT. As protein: CASSEQGFGNTIYF.